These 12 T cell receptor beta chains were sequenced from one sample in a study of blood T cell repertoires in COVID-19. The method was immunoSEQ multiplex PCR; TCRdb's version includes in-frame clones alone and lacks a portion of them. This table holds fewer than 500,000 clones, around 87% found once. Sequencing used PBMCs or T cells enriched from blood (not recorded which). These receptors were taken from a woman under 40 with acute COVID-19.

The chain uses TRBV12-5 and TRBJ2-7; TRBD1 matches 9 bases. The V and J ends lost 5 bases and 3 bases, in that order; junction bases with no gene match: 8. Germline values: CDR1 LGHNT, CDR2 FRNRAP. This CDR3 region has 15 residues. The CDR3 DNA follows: TGTGCTAGTGGTGATCCCGGGACAGGGAACTACGAGCAGTACTTC. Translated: CASGDPGTGNYEQYF. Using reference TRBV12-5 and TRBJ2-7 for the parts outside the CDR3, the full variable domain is DARVTQTPRHKVTEMGQEVTMRCQPILGHNTVFWYRQTMMQGLELLAYFRNRAPLDDSGMPKDRFSAEMPDATLATLKIQPSEPRDSAVYFCASGDPGTGNYEQYFGPGTRLTVT.

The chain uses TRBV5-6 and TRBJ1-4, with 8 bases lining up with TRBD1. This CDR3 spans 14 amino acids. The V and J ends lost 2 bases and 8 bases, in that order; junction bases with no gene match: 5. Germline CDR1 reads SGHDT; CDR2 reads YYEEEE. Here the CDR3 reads CASSFGTGQEKLFF. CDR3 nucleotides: TGTGCCAGCAGCTTCGGGACAGGTCAGGAAAAACTGTTTTTT. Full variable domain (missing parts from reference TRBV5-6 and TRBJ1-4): DAGVTQSPTHLIKTRGQQVTLRCSPKSGHDTVSWYQQALGQGPQFIFQYYEEEERQRGNFPDRFSGHQFPNYSSELNVNALLLGDSALYLCASSFGTGQEKLFFGSGTQLSVL.

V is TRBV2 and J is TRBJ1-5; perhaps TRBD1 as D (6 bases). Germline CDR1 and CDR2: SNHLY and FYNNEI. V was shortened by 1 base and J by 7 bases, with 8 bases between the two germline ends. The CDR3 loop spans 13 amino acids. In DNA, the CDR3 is TGTGCCAGCAGTGAAGAGGGGGACCAGCCCCAGCATTTT. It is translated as CASSEEGDQPQHF.

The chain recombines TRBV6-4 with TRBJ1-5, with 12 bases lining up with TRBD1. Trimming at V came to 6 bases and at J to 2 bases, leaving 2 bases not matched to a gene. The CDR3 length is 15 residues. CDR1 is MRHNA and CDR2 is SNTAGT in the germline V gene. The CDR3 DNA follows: TGTGCCAGCAGGGGACAGGGGGCCGGCAATCAGCCCCAGCATTTT. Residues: CASRGQGAGNQPQHF.

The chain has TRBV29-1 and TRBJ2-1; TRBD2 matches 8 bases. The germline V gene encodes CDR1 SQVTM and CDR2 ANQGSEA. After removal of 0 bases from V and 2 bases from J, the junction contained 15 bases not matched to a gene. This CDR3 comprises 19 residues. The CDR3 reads CSVEDGYRGGLGTYNEQFF. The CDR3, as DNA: TGCAGCGTTGAAGACGGGTACCGGGGGGGGCTCGGGACCTACAATGAGCAGTTCTTC.

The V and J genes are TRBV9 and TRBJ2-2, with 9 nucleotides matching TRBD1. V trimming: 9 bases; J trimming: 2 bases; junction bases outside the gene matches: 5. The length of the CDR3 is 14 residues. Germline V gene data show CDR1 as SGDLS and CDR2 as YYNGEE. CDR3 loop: CATRTGANTGELFF. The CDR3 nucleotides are TGTGCCACCCGGACAGGGGCCAACACCGGGGAGCTGTTTTTT.

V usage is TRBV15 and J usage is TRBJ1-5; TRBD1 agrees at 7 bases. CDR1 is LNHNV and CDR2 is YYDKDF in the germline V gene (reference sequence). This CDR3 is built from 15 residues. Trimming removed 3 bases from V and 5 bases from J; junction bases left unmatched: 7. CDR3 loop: CATSRIQGWDQPQHF. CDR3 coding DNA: TGTGCCACCAGCAGGATACAGGGGTGGGATCAGCCCCAGCATTTT.

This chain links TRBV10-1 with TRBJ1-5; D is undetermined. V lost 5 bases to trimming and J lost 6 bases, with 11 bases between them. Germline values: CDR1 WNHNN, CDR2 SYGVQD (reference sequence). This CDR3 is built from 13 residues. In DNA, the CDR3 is TGCGCCAGCAGTCCGGGGATCGGTCAGCCCCAGCATTTT. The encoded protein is CASSPGIGQPQHF.

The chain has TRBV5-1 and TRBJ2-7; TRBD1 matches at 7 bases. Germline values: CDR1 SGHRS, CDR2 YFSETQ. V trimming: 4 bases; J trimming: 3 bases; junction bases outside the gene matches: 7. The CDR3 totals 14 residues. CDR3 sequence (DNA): TGCGCCAGCAGCATCCGGGACAGTTACTACGAGCAGTACTTC. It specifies CASSIRDSYYEQYF. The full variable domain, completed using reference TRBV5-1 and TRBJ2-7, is KAGVTQTPRYLIKTRGQQVTLSCSPISGHRSVSWYQQTPGQGLQFLFEYFSETQRNKGNFPGRFSGRQFSNSRSEMNVSTLELGDSALYLCASSIRDSYYEQYFGPGTRLTVT.

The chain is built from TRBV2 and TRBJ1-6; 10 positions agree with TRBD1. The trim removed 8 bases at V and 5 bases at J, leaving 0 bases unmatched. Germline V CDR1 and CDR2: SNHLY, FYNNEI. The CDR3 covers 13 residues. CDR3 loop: CASGQGDNSPLHF. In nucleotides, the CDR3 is TGTGCCAGCGGACAGGGGGATAATTCACCCCTCCACTTT.

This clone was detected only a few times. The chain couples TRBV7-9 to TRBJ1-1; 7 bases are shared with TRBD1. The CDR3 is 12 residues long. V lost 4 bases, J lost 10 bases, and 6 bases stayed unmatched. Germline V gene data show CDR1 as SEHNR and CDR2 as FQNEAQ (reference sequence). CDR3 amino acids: CASSSDRAGAFF. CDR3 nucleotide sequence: TGTGCCAGCAGCTCAGACAGGGCGGGAGCTTTCTTT.

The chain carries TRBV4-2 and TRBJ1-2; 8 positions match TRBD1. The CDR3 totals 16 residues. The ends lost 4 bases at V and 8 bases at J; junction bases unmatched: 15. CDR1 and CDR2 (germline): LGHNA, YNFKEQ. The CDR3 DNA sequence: TGTGCCAGCAGCCCGAGCGATGTGACAGGGGATGGCGGCTACACCTTC. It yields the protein CASSPSDVTGDGGYTF.